The rows below give T cell receptor beta chains drawn from one sample of a study of T cells in Graves' hyperthyroidism and ophthalmopathy. Using its own MiXCR run on the multiplex PCR reads, TCRdb lists one record per CDR3 protein. Found here are roughly 570,000 distinct CDR3 sequences, roughly 50% of them singletons; the top ten hold roughly 7.7%. The specimen sequenced was peripheral blood or thyroid tissue (not recorded which). The receptors here all came from a woman under 30 with Graves' hyperthyroidism. CDR3s include the opening cysteine and the closing phenylalanine or tryptophan. The D gene is left open where the match is weak. A clone size is listed for some rows: how often the clone was seen (once, few, many), or a class if it is expanded.

v_gene	j_gene	d_gene	abundance	CDR3aa	CDR3nt
TRBV7-9	TRBJ2-1	TRBD2	once	CASSLEGLAGSEQFF	TGTGCCAGCAGCTTAGAGGGACTAGCGGGTTCTGAGCAGTTCTTC
TRBV7-2	TRBJ1-3	-	many	CASSFTFVSGNTIYF	TGTGCCAGCAGCTTTACATTTGTCTCTGGAAACACCATATATTTT
TRBV2	TRBJ2-6	-	many	CASRARSGANVLTF	TGTGCCAGCAGGGCTCGATCTGGGGCCAACGTCCTGACTTTC
TRBV29-1	TRBJ2-5	TRBD1	-	CSARQGARDQYF	TGCAGCGCTAGACAGGGGGCAAGAGACCAGTACTTC
TRBV19	TRBJ2-5	-	many	CASTPTVTQETQYF	TGTGCCAGTACCCCGACAGTGACCCAAGAGACCCAGTACTTC
TRBV5-1	TRBJ2-7	-	many	CASSLGQAVLYEQYF	TGCGCCAGCAGCTTAGGGCAGGCCGTTCTCTACGAGCAGTACTTC
TRBV7-9	TRBJ1-2	-	many	CASSQLSANYGYTF	TGTGCCAGCAGCCAATTATCAGCTAACTATGGCTACACCTTC
TRBV20-1	TRBJ1-2	-	many	CSAGGESNGYTF	TGCAGTGCTGGGGGGGAGAGTAATGGCTACACCTTC
TRBV6-1	TRBJ1-1	-	many	CASTLRTGATEAFF	TGTGCCAGCACCCTACGGACGGGGGCCACTGAAGCTTTCTTT
TRBV24-1	TRBJ2-3	TRBD2	many	CATSRGGAADTQYF	TGTGCCACCAGTCGCGGGGGAGCTGCAGATACGCAGTATTTT
TRBV20-1	TRBJ2-3	-	-	CSASEESPFTDTQYF	TGCAGTGCCTCAGAAGAGTCCCCCTTTACAGATACGCAGTATTTT
TRBV6-1	TRBJ2-5	TRBD2	few	CASTPTSGGMGTQYF	TGTGCCAGCACCCCGACTAGCGGGGGTATGGGGACCCAGTACTTC
TRBV20-1	TRBJ2-2	-	-	CSARGDTGELFF	TGCAGTGCTAGAGGGGACACCGGGGAGCTGTTTTTT
TRBV10-3	TRBJ2-6	-	many	CAISDGATGANVLTF	TGTGCCATCAGTGATGGGGCGACGGGGGCCAACGTCCTGACTTTC
TRBV6-5	TRBJ1-5	-	few	CASSYSWDQPQHF	TGTGCCAGCAGTTACTCCTGGGATCAGCCCCAGCATTTT
TRBV24-1	TRBJ2-7	-	many	CATSEYNSYEQYF	TGTGCCACCAGTGAGTACAACTCCTACGAGCAGTACTTC
TRBV20-1	TRBJ1-1	-	once	CSARGPHEAFF	TGCAGTGCTAGAGGCCCCCATGAAGCTTTCTTT
TRBV24-1	TRBJ2-3	TRBD1	many	CATSGTGAADTQYF	TGTGCCACCAGTGGGACAGGGGCGGCAGATACGCAGTATTTT
TRBV5-1	TRBJ2-2	-	many	CASSLSGGTGELFF	TGCGCCAGCAGCCTGAGTGGGGGAACCGGGGAGCTGTTTTTT
TRBV4-1	TRBJ2-5	TRBD1	-	CASSQAGTGVRGQETQYF	TGTGCCAGCAGCCAAGCCGGAACAGGGGTGAGGGGACAAGAGACCCAGTACTTC
TRBV7-9	TRBJ1-2	-	once	CASSGQSGGAYGYTF	TGTGCCAGCAGCGGACAGAGCGGGGGGGCCTATGGCTACACCTTC
TRBV24-1	TRBJ1-5	-	-	CATSDPAGAFCDQPQHF	TGTGCCACCAGTGACCCAGCGGGTGCCTTTTGCGATCAGCCCCAGCATTTT
TRBV29-1	TRBJ2-5	TRBD2	many	CSVALAGDTETQYF	TGCAGCGTTGCGCTAGCGGGAGATACAGAGACCCAGTACTTC
TRBV5-1	TRBJ1-5	-	-	CASSLASGVNQPQHF	TGCGCCAGCAGCTTGGCCTCGGGGGTCAATCAGCCCCAGCATTTT
TRBV2	TRBJ2-2	TRBD1	-	CARSQGARF	TGTGCCAGATCTCAGGGGGCACGGTTT
TRBV5-6	TRBJ1-2	-	many	CASSLAAGTANYGYTF	TGTGCCAGCAGCTTGGCGGCAGGGACGGCTAACTATGGCTACACCTTC